This T cell receptor (beta chain) comes out of a study of shared clonotypes between healthy human individuals. Points from the study as a whole: The study's rarefaction showed incomplete sorted-subset sequencing despite large depth. Only blood was sampled; tissue repertoires likely differ.

Healthy and HIV-negative, the adult donors had no recent acute infections or vaccinations. Naive CD45RA+ and memory CD45RA-negative subsets were split from CD4+ cells. A remark on this clone: Antigen specificity is unknown.

The germline V gene encodes CDR1 SGHRS and CDR2 YFSETQ. The germline V and J ends were trimmed by 3 bases and 4 bases, with 13 bases remaining between them. CDR3 size: 14 residues. Using immunoSEQ multiplex PCR, the repertoire was profiled, and TCRdb retains in-frame clones only, with some absent. The sample has approximately 2.3 million clones; approximately 95% are singletons. The specimen sequenced was naive CD4+ T cells from PBMCs. Subset indicated: CD45RA+ positively selected. V usage is TRBV5-1 and J usage is TRBJ2-5; D is perhaps TRBD2 (6 bases). This receptor was identified in a man aged 18 to 30 in good health. Some clones in this sample may be carry-over from other donors' samples. The CDR3 DNA sequence: TGCGCCAGCAGCTCGCAACCGGGACTAGAGACCCAGTACTTC. It is translated as CASSSQPGLETQYF. The full variable domain, rest sourced from reference TRBV5-1 and TRBJ2-5, is KAGVTQTPRYLIKTRGQQVTLSCSPISGHRSVSWYQQTPGQGLQFLFEYFSETQRNKGNFPGRFSGRQFSNSRSEMNVSTLELGDSALYLCASSSQPGLETQYFGPGTRLLVL.